The clone carrying this TCR beta chain has only a few counts. As yet, its antigen is unknown. This sample was taken from a study of blood T cells in healthy people across ages. The use of a sample-barcoded 5' primer and a J-beta primer mix characterized a second PCR of about 7 to 12 cycles. Through a template-switch adaptor with 12 random nucleotides, each cDNA molecule received a tag. Sequencing yielded, for each sample, at least 2.5 million paired-end reads carrying CDR3. TCRdb reanalysed the 5' RACE reads using MiXCR and keeps one entry per CDR3 protein. This sample has fewer than 1 million distinct CDR3 sequences, with more than 40% found just once. Study-wide findings and caveats: Per-million-T-cell TCR beta diversity fell roughly linearly with age.

This CDR3 has 14 residues. V was trimmed by 5 bases and J by 5 bases, leaving 15 bases between them. The germline gives CDR1 SEHNR, CDR2 FQNEAQ (reference sequence). This TCR was sampled from a man aged 60-69 years in good health. The V call is TRBV7-9, the J call TRBJ2-5; D perhaps matches TRBD2 (6 bases). The sequencing input was blood. The CDR3 region is CASSDGAGMETQYF. CDR3 in DNA: TGTGCCAGCAGCGACGGTGCGGGAATGGAGACCCAGTACTTC.